This T cell receptor (beta chain) was found in a study of cytotoxic CD8 clonotypes in ibrutinib-treated CLL. As for the study in general: Response samples came after a median roughly 13 months of treatment, range 6 to 36. Sequenced samples delivered averages of 200,000 to 300,000 productive templates and around 90,000 productive rearrangements.

Profiling relied on immunoSEQ multiplex PCR, and the TCRdb table lists in-frame clones only, not all of them. The sample consists of approximately 100,000 clones, 70% to 80% of them appearing once. This clone has a single count. Its antigen is unidentified. Trimming pared 3 bases from V and 3 bases from J, leaving 18 bases between. Germline CDR1 MGHDK, CDR2 SYGVNS. The CDR3 covers 16 residues. Study-level results: Exceeding age-matched healthy donors, baseline clonality also tracked the counts of circulating CD8+ T cells.

This receptor was taken from a human donor with chronic lymphocytic leukemia. The sample was PBMCs, taken after 12 months of ibrutinib treatment. The chain carries TRBV25-1 and TRBJ2-7, with a weak D call TRBD1 (6 bases). CDR3 region: CASSDNTRDTNYEQYF. CDR3 bases: TGTGCCAGCAGTGACAATACCCGGGACACTAACTACGAGCAGTACTTC.